The TCR beta chain under discussion was sequenced for a study of T cells in Graves' hyperthyroidism and ophthalmopathy. Study information: The initial diagnosis was the point when peripheral blood was collected, ahead of any treatment.

The study defined stable Graves' hyperthyroidism as no ophthalmopathy progression within 18 months. Study results and caveats: Prediction of ophthalmopathy progression came a median around 6 months pre-onset. Within blood appeared most thyroid clonotypes that had expanded above 0.001.

TCR beta CDR3 region amplification was performed from RNA transcripts. The study used the HTBI primer set for a first-round RT-PCR of the TCR CDR3. TCRdb redid the calling of the multiplex PCR reads with MiXCR, one entry per CDR3 protein. The sample has 450,000 to 650,000 distinct CDR3 sequences, about a fifth seen once; the top ten hold 26%. V gave up 3 bases and J gave up 1 base, with 15 bases separating them. Germline CDR1 reads SNHLY; CDR2 reads FYNNEI. This CDR3 region has 16 residues. Many counts were recorded for this clonotype. Its specificity is not known. The sequencing sample was made of blood. The V gene is TRBV2, the J gene TRBJ1-2, with a weak D call TRBD1 (6 bases). This clonotype originated in a man younger than 35 with Graves' hyperthyroidism. The DNA for the CDR3 is TGTGCCAGCAGTGAGTCTCGACAGGCAATTAACTATGGCTACACCTTC. Its translation is CASSESRQAINYGYTF. The whole variable domain, remainder taken from reference TRBV2 and TRBJ1-2, is EPEVTQTPSHQVTQMGQEVILRCVPISNHLYFYWYRQILGQKVEFLVSFYNNEISEKSEIFDDQFSVERPDGSNFTLKIRSTKLEDSAMYFCASSESRQAINYGYTFGSGTRLTVV.